This T cell receptor (beta chain) was profiled in a study of beta chain features in type 1 diabetes. Across the whole study: The number of sorted cells examined across all samples was some 100 million. Study-level points and caveats: Across all four CD4+ subsets, people with type 1 diabetes showed modestly shorter TCRB CDR3s.

Trimming pared 4 bases from V and 5 bases from J, leaving 17 bases between. This CDR3 spans 15 amino acids. The germline V gene has CDR1 MGHRA and CDR2 YSYEKL. The authors reverse transcribed all of the isolated RNA, so sequencing captured expressed TCRB transcripts. Here immunoSEQ multiplex PCR was the method, and the copy in TCRdb shows in-frame clones only, minus some. The table includes almost 350,000 clones, about a tenth detected once. Ten or more counts support this clone. The antigen is unknown. Specimen: central memory CD4+ T cells from blood. The chain joins TRBV4-1 to TRBJ2-5, with D perhaps matching TRBD2 (7 bases). The TCR sequence derives from a young man with type 1 diabetes. The CDR3 region is CASSRDGGGGETQYF. The CDR3 DNA reads as TGCGCCAGCAGCCGTGATGGAGGGGGAGGGGAGACCCAGTACTTC.